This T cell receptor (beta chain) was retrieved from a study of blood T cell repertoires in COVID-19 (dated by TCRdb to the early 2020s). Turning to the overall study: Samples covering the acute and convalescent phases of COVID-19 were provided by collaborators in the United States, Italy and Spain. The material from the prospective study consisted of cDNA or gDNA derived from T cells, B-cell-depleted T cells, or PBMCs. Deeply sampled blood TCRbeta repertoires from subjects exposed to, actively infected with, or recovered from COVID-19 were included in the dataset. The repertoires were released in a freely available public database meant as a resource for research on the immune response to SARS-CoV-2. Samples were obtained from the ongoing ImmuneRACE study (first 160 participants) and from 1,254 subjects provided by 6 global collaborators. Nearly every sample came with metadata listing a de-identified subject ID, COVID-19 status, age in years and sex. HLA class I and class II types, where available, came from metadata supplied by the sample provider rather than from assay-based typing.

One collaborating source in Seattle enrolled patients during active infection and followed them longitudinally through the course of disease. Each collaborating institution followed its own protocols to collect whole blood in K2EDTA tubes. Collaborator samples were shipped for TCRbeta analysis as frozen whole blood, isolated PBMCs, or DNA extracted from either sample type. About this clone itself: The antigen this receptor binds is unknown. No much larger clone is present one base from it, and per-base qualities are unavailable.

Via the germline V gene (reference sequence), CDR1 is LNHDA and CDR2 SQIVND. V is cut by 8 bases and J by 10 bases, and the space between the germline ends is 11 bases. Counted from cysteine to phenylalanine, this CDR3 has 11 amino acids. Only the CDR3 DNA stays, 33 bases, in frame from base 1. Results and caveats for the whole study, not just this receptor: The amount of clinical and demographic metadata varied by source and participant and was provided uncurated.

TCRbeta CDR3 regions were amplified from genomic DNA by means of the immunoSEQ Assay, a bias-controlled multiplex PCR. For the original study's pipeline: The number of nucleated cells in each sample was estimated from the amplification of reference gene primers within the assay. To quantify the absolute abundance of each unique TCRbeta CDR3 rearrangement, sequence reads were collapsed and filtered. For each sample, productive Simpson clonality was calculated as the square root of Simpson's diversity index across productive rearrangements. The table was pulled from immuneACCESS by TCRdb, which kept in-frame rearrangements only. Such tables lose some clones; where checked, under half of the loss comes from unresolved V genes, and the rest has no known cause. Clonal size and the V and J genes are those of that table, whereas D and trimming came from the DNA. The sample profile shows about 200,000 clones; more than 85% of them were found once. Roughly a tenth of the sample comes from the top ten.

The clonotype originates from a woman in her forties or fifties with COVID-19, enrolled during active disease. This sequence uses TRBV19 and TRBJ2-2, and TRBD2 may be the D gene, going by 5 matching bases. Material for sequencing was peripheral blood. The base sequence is TGTGCCAGTTGCGGGTCTGAGGAGCTGTTTTTT. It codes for CASCGSEELFF.